Reported below is one T cell receptor (beta chain). In the authors' workflow: Estimates of nucleated cell counts were drawn from the amplification of reference gene primers. Produced via immunoSEQ multiplex PCR; TCRdb's table is partial and in-frame only. The DNA gave D and trimming, while V, J and clone size come from that table. The sample has 150,000 to 200,000 clones, more than 75% seen once. The CDR3 spans 15 residues. This sample stems from a study of blood T cell repertoires in COVID-19. As for the study in general: Donors in the United States, Italy and Spain gave samples during acute or convalescent COVID-19. Sources were T cells, B-cell-depleted T cells, or PBMCs; the material itself was cDNA or gDNA.

This chain uses TRBV21-1 with TRBJ2-3; the D call of TRBD2 is as the table states it, not checked on the DNA. TRBV21-1 is assigned pseudogene status. The receptor's source is a human donor in a cohort sampled during active COVID-19. The source material was peripheral blood. DNA for the CDR3: TGTGCCAGCACCGGGGCTAGCGGGAGTACAGATACGCAGTATTTT. Translated: CASTGASGSTDTQYF.